A single sample is the source of the 7 T cell receptor beta chains below, sequenced in a study of T cell repertoires in cytomegalovirus infection. In TCRdb, the reads were re-called with MiXCR into one record per CDR3 protein. The sample contains a few hundred thousand distinct CDR3 sequences, approximately 14% of which appear only once. Sequencing was performed on PBMCs. These receptors came from a human donor in good health (CMV status not recorded). Some clones in this sample may be carry-over from other donors' samples.

The chain couples TRBV6-6 to TRBJ1-1; D gene ambiguous. Germline V gene lookup returns CDR1 MNHNY and CDR2 SVGAGI (reference sequence). This CDR3 region has 13 residues. Trimming stripped 2 bases from V and 1 base from J, with 5 bases between. CDR3 DNA sequence: TGTGCCAGCAGTTACAACAAGAACACTGAAGCTTTCTTT. Protein: CASSYNKNTEAFF.

This clonotype showed up many times. The gene calls are TRBV7-9 and TRBJ1-5, with D maybe TRBD1 (6 bases). The ends were cut back, 5 bases at V and 1 base at J, with 9 bases in the middle. The CDR3 has 14 amino acids. Germline CDR1 reads SEHNR; CDR2 reads FQNEAQ (reference sequence). CDR3 loop: CASSAQGSNQPQHF. The DNA of the CDR3 is TGTGCCAGCAGCGCTCAGGGGAGCAATCAGCCCCAGCATTTT. The whole variable domain, remainder taken from reference TRBV7-9 and TRBJ1-5, is DTGVSQNPRHKITKRGQNVTFRCDPISEHNRLYWYRQTLGQGPEFLTYFQNEAQLEKSRLLSDRFSAERPKGSFSTLEIQRTEQGDSAMYLCASSAQGSNQPQHFGDGTRLSIL.

The chain uses TRBV9 and TRBJ2-7; D unresolved. This CDR3 spans 14 amino acids. V was shortened by 0 bases and J by 0 bases, with 7 bases between the two germline ends. Germline V gene data show CDR1 as SGDLS and CDR2 as YYNGEE. For the CDR3, the DNA is TGTGCCAGCAGCGTAGGGCACGACTCCTACGAGCAGTACTTC. Encoded protein: CASSVGHDSYEQYF.

This clonotype was picked up a small number of times. The V call is TRBV28, the J call TRBJ1-2; D is unresolved. Germline values: CDR1 MDHEN, CDR2 SYDVKM. The CDR3 has 14 residues. V lost 3 bases and J lost 4, with 12 bases in between. The CDR3, as DNA: TGTGCCAGCAGTTTCACCCCGTGGGGCTATGGCTACACCTTC. It yields the protein CASSFTPWGYGYTF.

CDR3 region: CSVYGTSREQYF. CDR3 sequence (DNA): TGCAGCGTCTACGGGACTAGCCGCGAGCAGTACTTC. V usage is TRBV29-1 and J usage is TRBJ2-7; 9 positions match TRBD2. CDR3 length: 12 amino acids. CDR1 and CDR2 (germline): SQVTM, ANQGSEA. V was clipped by 6 bases and J by 6 bases; unmatched bases: 6.

This clonotype was counted at least ten times. J is TRBJ2-5 and V is TRBV28, with D maybe TRBD2 (5 bases). The CDR3 extends over 14 amino acids. Per germline, CDR1 MDHEN and CDR2 SYDVKM. V lost 3 bases and J lost 5, with 13 bases in between. CDR3: CASSFRVGGETQYF. In nucleotides, the CDR3 is TGTGCCAGCAGTTTTCGCGTTGGAGGCGAGACCCAGTACTTC.

The sample holds many counts of this clonotype. The chain combines TRBV12-3 or TRBV12-4 with TRBJ2-7; D might be TRBD1 or TRBD2, each matching 5 bases. Trimming cost V 7 bases and J 3 bases, with 16 bases left between them. CDR3 size: 14 residues. DNA of the CDR3: TGTGCCAGCATGGAAGGGGTGAGGGACTACGAGCAGTACTTC. Translation gives CASMEGVRDYEQYF.